Listed below are T cell receptor beta chains from one sample, sequenced in a study of shared clonotypes between healthy human individuals. Assay: immunoSEQ multiplex PCR; the TCRdb copy retains only in-frame clones and omits some. The sample includes about 2.3 million clones, 93% of them seen just once. Sequencing was done on a sample of naive CD4+ T cells from PBMCs. Source of these receptors: a man younger than 30 in good health. Some clones in this sample may be carry-over from other donors' samples. The conserved cysteine and the conserved F or W are not part of the CDR3 here. Each record gives: J gene, V gene, CDR3 protein.

j_call: TRBJ2-2; v_call: TRBV29-1; cdr3_aa: SVRTWGNTGELF
j_call: TRBJ2-7; v_call: TRBV7-2; cdr3_aa: ASSSPPTYEQY
j_call: TRBJ2-2; v_call: TRBV28; cdr3_aa: ASTPRGAGTGELF
j_call: TRBJ1-4; v_call: TRBV18; cdr3_aa: ASSPDINEKLF
j_call: TRBJ2-7; v_call: TRBV29-1; cdr3_aa: SVESLGRGQREQY
j_call: TRBJ2-7; v_call: TRBV18; cdr3_aa: ASSPPGGGEQY
j_call: TRBJ2-1; v_call: TRBV4-2; cdr3_aa: ASSQGSGEGREQF
j_call: TRBJ2-3; v_call: TRBV5-1; cdr3_aa: ASSTGLAGSTDTQY
j_call: TRBJ2-3; v_call: TRBV7-8; cdr3_aa: ASSLDIADTQY
j_call: TRBJ1-2; v_call: TRBV18; cdr3_aa: ASSPPLTGSNYGYT
j_call: TRBJ1-1; v_call: TRBV28; cdr3_aa: ASSLFWTGMNTEAF
j_call: TRBJ2-3; v_call: TRBV7-9; cdr3_aa: ASSLLGSGRAGATDTQY
j_call: TRBJ2-1; v_call: TRBV18; cdr3_aa: ASSQTPEYYNEQF
j_call: TRBJ1-4; v_call: TRBV28; cdr3_aa: ASGLNTRGVGEKLF
j_call: TRBJ2-7; v_call: TRBV6-6; cdr3_aa: ASSAGGQRTYEQY
j_call: TRBJ1-1; v_call: TRBV7-9; cdr3_aa: ASSLGYGQGYTEAF
j_call: TRBJ1-4; v_call: TRBV4-2; cdr3_aa: ASSQEDRVREKLF
j_call: TRBJ2-5; v_call: TRBV30; cdr3_aa: AWSLKGGQETQY
j_call: TRBJ2-7; v_call: TRBV5-4; cdr3_aa: ASSLGQGSFYEQY
j_call: TRBJ2-5; v_call: TRBV28; cdr3_aa: ASTLQRTSGRSQETQY
j_call: TRBJ2-3; v_call: TRBV18; cdr3_aa: ASSPLTEAQF
j_call: TRBJ1-4; v_call: TRBV27; cdr3_aa: ASSRRQGLNEKLF
j_call: TRBJ2-2; v_call: TRBV28; cdr3_aa: ASSPIQGARTGELF
j_call: TRBJ1-1; v_call: TRBV30; cdr3_aa: AWSGKRGTEAF
j_call: TRBJ1-1; v_call: TRBV27; cdr3_aa: ASSTHYNTEAF
j_call: TRBJ1-1; v_call: TRBV2; cdr3_aa: ASRTGPWNTEAF
j_call: TRBJ2-1; v_call: TRBV6-1; cdr3_aa: ASSEMGHRDYNEQF
j_call: TRBJ2-7; v_call: TRBV7-2; cdr3_aa: ASSFRTSGSSEQY
j_call: TRBJ2-2; v_call: TRBV7-3; cdr3_aa: ASSLMAQKSNTGELF
j_call: TRBJ2-7; v_call: TRBV25-1; cdr3_aa: ASSRAGTGDHEQY